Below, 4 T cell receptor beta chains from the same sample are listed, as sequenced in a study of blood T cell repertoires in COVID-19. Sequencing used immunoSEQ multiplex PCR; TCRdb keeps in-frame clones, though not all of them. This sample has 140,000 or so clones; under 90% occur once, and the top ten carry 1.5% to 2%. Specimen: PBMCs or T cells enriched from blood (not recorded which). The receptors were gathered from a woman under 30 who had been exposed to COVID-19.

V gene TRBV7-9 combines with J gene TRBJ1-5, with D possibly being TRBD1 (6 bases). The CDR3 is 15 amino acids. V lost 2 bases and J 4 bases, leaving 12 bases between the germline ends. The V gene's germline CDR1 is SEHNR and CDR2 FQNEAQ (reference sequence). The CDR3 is CASSLSGGQNQPQHF. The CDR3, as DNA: TGTGCCAGCAGCTTAAGCGGGGGGCAGAATCAGCCCCAGCATTTT. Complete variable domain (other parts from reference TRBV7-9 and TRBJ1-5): DTGVSQNPRHKITKRGQNVTFRCDPISEHNRLYWYRQTLGQGPEFLTYFQNEAQLEKSRLLSDRFSAERPKGSFSTLEIQRTEQGDSAMYLCASSLSGGQNQPQHFGDGTRLSIL.

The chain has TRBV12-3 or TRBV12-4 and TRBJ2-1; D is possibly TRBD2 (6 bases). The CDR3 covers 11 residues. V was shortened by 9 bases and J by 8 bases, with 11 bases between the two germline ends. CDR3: CASLGGYEQFF. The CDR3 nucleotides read TGTGCCAGTTTAGGAGGGTATGAGCAGTTCTTC.

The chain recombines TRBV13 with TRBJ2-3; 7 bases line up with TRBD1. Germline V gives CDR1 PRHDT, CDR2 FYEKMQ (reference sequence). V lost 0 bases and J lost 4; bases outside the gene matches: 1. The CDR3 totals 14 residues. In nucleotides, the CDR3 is TGTGCCAGCAGCTTAGGACAGGGGTCAGATACGCAGTATTTT. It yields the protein CASSLGQGSDTQYF.

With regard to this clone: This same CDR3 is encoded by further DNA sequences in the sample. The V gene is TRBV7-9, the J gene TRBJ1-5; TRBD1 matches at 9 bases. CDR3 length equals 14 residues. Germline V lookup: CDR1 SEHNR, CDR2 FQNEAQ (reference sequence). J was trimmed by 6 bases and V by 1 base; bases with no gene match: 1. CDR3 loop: CASSLGQGGQPQHF. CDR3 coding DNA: TGTGCCAGCAGCTTAGGACAGGGGGGTCAGCCCCAGCATTTT.